This T cell receptor (beta chain) is from a study of Graves' ophthalmopathy and Graves' hyperthyroidism. If no ophthalmopathy appeared within 18 months of follow-up, hyperthyroidism was termed stable. V was pared by 6 bases and J by 3 bases, with 6 bases between. The CDR3 sequence is 13 residues long. Germline CDR1 reads MNHEY; CDR2 reads SVGAGI. Amplified TCR beta CDR3 regions were obtained using RNA transcripts as template. Scientists carried out first-round RT-PCR using HTBI primers and then a second-round multiplex PCR. TCRdb called the multiplex PCR reads again in MiXCR, with one record for every CDR3 protein. The sample consists of hundreds of thousands of distinct CDR3 sequences, over 20% of them appearing once. Study-level points and caveats: Most thyroid clonotypes expanded beyond 0.001 frequency were also found in blood.

A remark on this clonotype: Its antigen remains unidentified.

The rearrangement uses TRBV6-5 and TRBJ1-6, with no clear D. This TCR derives from a woman between 18 and 30 years old with stable Graves' hyperthyroidism. Some clones in this sample may be carry-over from other donors' samples. Sequenced: peripheral blood. The chain's CDR3 is CASRNSYNSPLHF. In nucleotides, the CDR3 is TGTGCCAGCAGAAACAGCTATAATTCACCCCTCCACTTT.